In its sample, the clone carrying this TCR beta chain was seen a few times. Antigen specificity is unknown. The CDR3 length is 15 residues. Trimming left V 8 bases short and J 0 bases short, with 13 bases between. Germline assignment: CDR1 MNHNS and CDR2 SASEGT. TCRdb used MiXCR to reprocess the RT-PCR reads, holding one entry per CDR3 protein. The table records under 500,000 distinct CDR3 sequences, 9.5% to 12% of them present only once. This specimen comes from a study of response to subunit inactivated influenza vaccine. Study-wide points: Authors suggested each seasonal flu vaccination may recruit only limited numbers of new T cells.

The chain combines TRBV6-1 with TRBJ2-2; TRBD2 might be the D (5 bases). The receptor was isolated from a man aged 45-65 years who received an inactivated influenza vaccine. The sequenced sample was PBMCs from blood, obtained 40 to 50 days after vaccination. The CDR3 nucleotides read TGTGCCAGCGTCCGAGGGTATTCGAACACCGGGGAGCTGTTTTTT. This gives the protein CASVRGYSNTGELFF.